This TCR beta chain was profiled in a study of OX40 agonist ivuxolimab in advanced cancers. The protocol was immunoSEQ multiplex PCR, while the TCRdb copy is restricted to in-frame clones and leaves out a portion. The sample lists about 77,000 clones; about 83% were seen once. Germline V gene lookup returns CDR1 KGHSH and CDR2 LQKENI. Trimming left V 4 bases short and J 3 bases short, with 16 bases between. The CDR3 length is 16 residues. This sample comprised CD4+ or CD8+ T cells sorted from blood, obtained in a trial of the OX40 agonist ivuxolimab. The rearrangement joins TRBV18 to TRBJ1-5; TRBD1 is a possible D gene (6 bases). The receptor was isolated from an adult with an advanced solid tumor such as melanoma, head and neck, liver or kidney cancer. Here the CDR3 DNA reads TGTGCCAGCTCACTGTCACAGGGTATCGACAATCAGCCCCAGCATTTT. Translated: CASSLSQGIDNQPQHF.